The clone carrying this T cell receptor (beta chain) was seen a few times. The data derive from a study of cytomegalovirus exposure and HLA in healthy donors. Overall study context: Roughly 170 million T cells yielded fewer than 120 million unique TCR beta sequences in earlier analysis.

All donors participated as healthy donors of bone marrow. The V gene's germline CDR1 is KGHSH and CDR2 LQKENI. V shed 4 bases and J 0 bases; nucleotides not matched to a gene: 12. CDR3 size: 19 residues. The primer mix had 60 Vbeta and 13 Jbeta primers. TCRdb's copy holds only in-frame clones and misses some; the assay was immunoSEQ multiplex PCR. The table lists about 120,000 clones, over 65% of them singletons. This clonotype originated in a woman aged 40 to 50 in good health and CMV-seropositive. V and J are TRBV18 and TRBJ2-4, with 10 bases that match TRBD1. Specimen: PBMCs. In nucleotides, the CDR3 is TGTGCCAGCTCACTCGGGACAGGGGTTTCCAATCTAGCCAAAAACATTCAGTACTTC. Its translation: CASSLGTGVSNLAKNIQYF.